This T cell receptor beta chain was captured in a study of blood T cell repertoires in COVID-19. About the research overall: Whether acute or convalescent, the COVID-19 samples came from the United States, Italy and Spain. T cells, B-cell-depleted T cells, or PBMCs provided the cDNA or gDNA that served as material.

The protocol was immunoSEQ multiplex PCR, while the TCRdb copy is restricted to in-frame clones and leaves out a portion. The sample has 180,000 or so clones; just under 80% are singletons. The sample was peripheral blood. This TCR was recovered from an elderly woman with active or convalescent COVID-19.

This CDR3 reads CASSLVRLEGELFF. The CDR3, as DNA: TGCGCCAGCAGCTTGGTTCGGTTAGAAGGGGAGCTGTTTTTT. V usage is TRBV5-1 and J usage is TRBJ2-2; no clear D. The V and J ends lost 0 bases and 8 bases respectively, with 11 bases between them. Germline V gene lookup returns CDR1 SGHRS and CDR2 YFSETQ. The CDR3 runs to 14 residues.